Presented here are 5 T cell receptor beta chains from one specimen sequenced in a study of early T cells in non-severe SARS-CoV-2 infection. TCRdb ran MiXCR on the 5' RACE reads and lists one entry per CDR3 protein. Of about 27,000 distinct CDR3 sequences listed, 4% to 4.5% are singletons. The sample consisted of whole blood. These receptors all come from an adult who was a healthcare worker with PCR-confirmed SARS-CoV-2 infection or an uninfected control (not recorded which).

This clonotype is judged medium-sized (0.01 to 0.1%). The V gene is TRBV28, the J gene TRBJ2-4; TRBD2 matches 8 bases. The CDR3 extends over 13 amino acids. From germline, CDR1 is MDHEN and CDR2 SYDVKM. J lost 5 bases, V lost 6 bases, and 3 bases had no gene match. The CDR3 nucleotides are TGTGCCAGCAGAACAGCGGGAGAAAACATTCAGTACTTC. Its protein is CASRTAGENIQYF.

This clonotype appeared many times. J is TRBJ2-1 and V is TRBV18; TRBD2 matches at 9 bases. CDR1 is KGHSH, CDR2 LQKENI, per germline. Trimming removed 3 bases from V and 1 base from J; junction bases left unmatched: 1. This CDR3 is 15 amino acids long. The CDR3 protein is CASSPTSGSYNEQFF. The CDR3 coding sequence is TGTGCCAGCTCACCCACTAGCGGGTCCTACAATGAGCAGTTCTTC.

This clonotype was seen a handful of times. V usage is TRBV20-1 and J usage is TRBJ2-6; D remains ambiguous. This CDR3 comprises 14 residues. Trimming took off 5 bases at V and 4 bases at J, with 12 bases between the two ends. Germline V gene lookup returns CDR1 DFQATT and CDR2 SNEGSKA (reference sequence). In DNA, the CDR3 is TGCAGTGCTGCAAGGTCGAGCGGGGCCAACGTCCTGACTTTC. Protein sequence: CSAARSSGANVLTF.

The table lists this clonotype with many counts. The V call is TRBV7-3, the J call TRBJ1-3; 7 bases are shared with TRBD1. Looked up from germline, CDR1 is SGHTA and CDR2 is FQGTGA. This CDR3 is built from 15 residues. The ends lost 5 bases at V and 2 bases at J; junction bases unmatched: 6. The CDR3 protein is CASSVYRGAGNTIYF. The CDR3 nucleotides read TGTGCCAGCAGCGTATACAGGGGCGCTGGAAACACCATATATTTT.

In this sample, this clonotype turned up many times. This chain joins TRBV9 and TRBJ2-1, with TRBD1 matching over 10 bases. The germline V gene has CDR1 SGDLS and CDR2 YYNGEE. V gave up 4 bases and J gave up 4 bases; unmatched junction bases: 8. This CDR3 is built from 16 residues. CDR3 sequence: CASSLADRGAYNEQFF. CDR3 bases: TGTGCCAGCAGCCTGGCGGACAGGGGGGCTTACAATGAGCAGTTCTTC.